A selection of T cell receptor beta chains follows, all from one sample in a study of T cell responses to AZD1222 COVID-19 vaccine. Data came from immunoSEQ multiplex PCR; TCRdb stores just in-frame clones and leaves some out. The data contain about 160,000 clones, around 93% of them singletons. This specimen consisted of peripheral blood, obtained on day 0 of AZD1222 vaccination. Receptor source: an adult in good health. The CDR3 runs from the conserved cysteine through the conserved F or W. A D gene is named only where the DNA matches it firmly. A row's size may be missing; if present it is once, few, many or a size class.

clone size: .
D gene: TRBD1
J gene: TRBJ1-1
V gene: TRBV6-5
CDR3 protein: CASSRDRADTEAFF
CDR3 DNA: TGTGCCAGCAGTCGAGACAGGGCGGACACTGAAGCTTTCTTT

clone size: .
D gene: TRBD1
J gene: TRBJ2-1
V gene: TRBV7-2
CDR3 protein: CASTRDRANNEQFF
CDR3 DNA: TGTGCCAGCACCCGGGACAGGGCAAACAATGAGCAGTTCTTC

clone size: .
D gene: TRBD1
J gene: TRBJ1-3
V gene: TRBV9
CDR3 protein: CASSGEVDRGVGNTIYF
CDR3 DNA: TGTGCCAGCAGCGGGGAGGTGGACAGGGGAGTTGGAAACACCATATATTTT

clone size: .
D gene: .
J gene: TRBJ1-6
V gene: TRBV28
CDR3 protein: CASRVFQYQESPLHF
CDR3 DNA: TGTGCCAGCAGAGTTTTTCAATACCAGGAGTCACCCCTCCACTTT

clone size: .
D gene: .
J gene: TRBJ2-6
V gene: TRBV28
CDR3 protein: CASRRQYSGANVLTF
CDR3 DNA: TGTGCCAGCAGGCGACAATACTCTGGGGCCAACGTCCTGACTTTC

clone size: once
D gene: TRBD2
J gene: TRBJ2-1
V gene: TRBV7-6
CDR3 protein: CATSGEAGAYNEQFF
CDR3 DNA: TGTGCTACTTCGGGAGAGGCGGGGGCCTACAATGAGCAGTTCTTC

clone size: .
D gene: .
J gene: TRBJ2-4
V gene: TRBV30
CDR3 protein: CAWMREAKNIQYF
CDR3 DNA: TGTGCCTGGATGCGAGAGGCCAAAAACATTCAGTACTTC

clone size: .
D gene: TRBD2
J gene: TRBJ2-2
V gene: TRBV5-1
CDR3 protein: CASSLGLAGGTGELFF
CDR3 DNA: TGCGCCAGCAGCTTGGGACTAGCGGGAGGCACCGGGGAGCTGTTTTTT

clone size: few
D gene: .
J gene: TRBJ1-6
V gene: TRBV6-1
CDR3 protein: CASSEAITGNSPLHF
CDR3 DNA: TGTGCCAGCAGTGAAGCTATAACCGGGAATTCACCCCTCCACTTT

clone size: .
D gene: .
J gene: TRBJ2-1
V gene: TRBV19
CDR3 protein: CASSTGAVEQFF
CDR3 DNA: TGTGCCAGTAGTACCGGGGCCGTAGAGCAGTTCTTC

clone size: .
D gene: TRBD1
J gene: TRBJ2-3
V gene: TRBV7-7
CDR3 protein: CASSRGQGGTDTQYF
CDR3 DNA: TGTGCCAGCAGCCGGGGACAGGGCGGCACAGATACGCAGTATTTT

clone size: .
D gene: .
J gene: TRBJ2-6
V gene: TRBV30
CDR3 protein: CAWKGDTEKRVYKNSGANVLTF
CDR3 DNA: TGTGCCTGGAAGGGGGATACTGAAAAAAGGGTCTATAAAAACTCTGGGGCCAACGTCCTGACTTTC

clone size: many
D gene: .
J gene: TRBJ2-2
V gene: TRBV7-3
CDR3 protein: CASSLNSAGELFF
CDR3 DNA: TGTGCCAGCAGCTTAAATTCGGCCGGGGAGCTGTTTTTT

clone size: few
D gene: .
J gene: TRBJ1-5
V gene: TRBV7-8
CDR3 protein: CASSSRGFDGPQHF
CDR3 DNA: TGTGCCAGCAGCAGTAGGGGGTTCGATGGGCCCCAGCATTTT

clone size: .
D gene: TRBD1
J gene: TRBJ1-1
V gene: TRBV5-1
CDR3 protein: CASSSTGQTTMNTEAFF
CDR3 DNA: TGCGCCAGCAGCTCTACGGGACAGACTACGATGAACACTGAAGCTTTCTTT

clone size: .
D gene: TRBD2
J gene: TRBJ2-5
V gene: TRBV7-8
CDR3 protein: CASSRETSAETQYF
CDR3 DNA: TGTGCCAGCAGCCGAGAAACTAGCGCCGAGACCCAGTACTTC

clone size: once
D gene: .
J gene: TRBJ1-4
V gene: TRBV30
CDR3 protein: CAWMGIATNEKLFF
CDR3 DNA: TGTGCCTGGATGGGGATAGCAACTAATGAAAAACTGTTTTTT

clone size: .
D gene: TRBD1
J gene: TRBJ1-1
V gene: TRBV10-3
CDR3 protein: CAIREPGQGVNTEAFF
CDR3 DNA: TGTGCCATCAGAGAACCGGGACAGGGGGTGAACACTGAAGCTTTCTTT

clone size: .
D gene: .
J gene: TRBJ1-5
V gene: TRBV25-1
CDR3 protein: CASSKRGGQPQHF
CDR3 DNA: TGTGCCAGCAGTAAAAGGGGCGGTCAGCCCCAGCATTTT

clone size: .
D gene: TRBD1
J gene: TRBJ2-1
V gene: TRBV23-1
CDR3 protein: CASSGDRGTWDEQFF
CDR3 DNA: TGCGCCAGCAGCGGGGACAGGGGGACCTGGGATGAGCAGTTCTTC

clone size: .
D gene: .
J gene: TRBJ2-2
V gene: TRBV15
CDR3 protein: CATTSTGGYTGELFF
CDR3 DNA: TGTGCCACCACCTCGACGGGGGGCTACACCGGGGAGCTGTTTTTT

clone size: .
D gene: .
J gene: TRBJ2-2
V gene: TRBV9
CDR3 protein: CASSDRERTGELFF
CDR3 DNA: TGTGCCAGCAGCGACAGAGAGCGAACCGGGGAGCTGTTTTTT

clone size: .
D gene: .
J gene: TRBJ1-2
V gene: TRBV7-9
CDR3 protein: CASSAQDYGYTF
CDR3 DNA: TGTGCCAGCAGCGCCCAAGACTATGGCTACACCTTC

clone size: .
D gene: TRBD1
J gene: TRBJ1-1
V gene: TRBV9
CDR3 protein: CASSATGKHTEAFF
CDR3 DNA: TGTGCCAGCAGCGCGACAGGGAAACACACTGAAGCTTTCTTT

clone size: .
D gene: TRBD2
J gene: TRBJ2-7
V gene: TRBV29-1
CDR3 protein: CSVAGLAENSYEQYF
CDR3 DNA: TGCAGCGTTGCTGGACTAGCGGAAAACTCCTACGAGCAGTACTTC

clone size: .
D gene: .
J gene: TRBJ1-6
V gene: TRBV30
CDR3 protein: CAWSVGSMSYNSPLHF
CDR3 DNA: TGTGCCTGGAGTGTAGGTTCCATGTCCTATAATTCACCCCTCCACTTT